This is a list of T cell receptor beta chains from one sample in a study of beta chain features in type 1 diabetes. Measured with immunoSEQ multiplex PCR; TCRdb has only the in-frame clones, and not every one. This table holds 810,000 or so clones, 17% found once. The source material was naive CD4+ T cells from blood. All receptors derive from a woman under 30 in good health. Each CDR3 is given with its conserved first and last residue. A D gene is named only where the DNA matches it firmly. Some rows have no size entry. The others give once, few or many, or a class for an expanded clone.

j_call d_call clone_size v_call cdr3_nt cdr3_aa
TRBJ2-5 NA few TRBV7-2 TGTGCCAGCAGCCCTGGGGGTACACAAGAGACCCAGTACTTC CASSPGGTQETQYF
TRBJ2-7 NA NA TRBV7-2 TGTGCCAGCAGCTTAGCTACCCGGGGTCTGGGCTCCTACGAGCAGTACTTC CASSLATRGLGSYEQYF
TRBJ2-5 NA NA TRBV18 TGTGCCAGCTCACCACCCTCGACCGAGACCCAGTACTTC CASSPPSTETQYF
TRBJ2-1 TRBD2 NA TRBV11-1 TGTGCCAGCAGACTAGCGGGAGGGCCTTACAATGAGCAGTTCTTC CASRLAGGPYNEQFF
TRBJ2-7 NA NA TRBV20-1 TGCAGTGCTAGAGAAGATTACGAGCAGTACTTC CSAREDYEQYF
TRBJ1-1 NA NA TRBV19 TGTGCCAGTAGACGAGGGGTAATGAACACTGAAGCTTTCTTT CASRRGVMNTEAFF
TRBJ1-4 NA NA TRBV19 TGTGCCAGTAGTACCGGGCCAAGCGCTGCTAATGAAAAACTGTTTTTT CASSTGPSAANEKLFF
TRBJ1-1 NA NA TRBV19 TGTGCCAGTAGTAGCCGGTGGTTTGAAGCTTTCTTT CASSSRWFEAFF
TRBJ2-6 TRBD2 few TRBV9 TGTGCCAGCAGCGTGACTAGCCCTGGGGCCAACGTCCTGACTTTC CASSVTSPGANVLTF
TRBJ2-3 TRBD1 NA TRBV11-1 TGTGCCAGCAGCTTCACCCCGACAGGGTGGGGCACAGATACGCAGTATTTT CASSFTPTGWGTDTQYF
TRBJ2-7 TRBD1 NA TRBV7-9 TGTGCCAGCAGCTTAGCGGGACAGGGATACGAGCAGTACTTC CASSLAGQGYEQYF
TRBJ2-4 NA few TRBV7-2 TGTGCCAGCAGCTTAGTTGGGGATAGCATTCAGTACTTC CASSLVGDSIQYF
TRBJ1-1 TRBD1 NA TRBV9 TGTGCCAGCAGCGCGACAGGGAGGAACACTGAAGCTTTCTTT CASSATGRNTEAFF
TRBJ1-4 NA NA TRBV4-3 TGCGCCAGCAGCCAAGATGACCCGCCAACTAATGAAAAACTGTTTTTT CASSQDDPPTNEKLFF
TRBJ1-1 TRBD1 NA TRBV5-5 TGTGCCAGCAGCACGACAGGGGCGACTGAAGCTTTCTTT CASSTTGATEAFF
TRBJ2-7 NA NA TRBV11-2 TGTGCCAGCAGCTTTGTCGATAAGCCGGCATCCTACGAGCAGTACTTC CASSFVDKPASYEQYF
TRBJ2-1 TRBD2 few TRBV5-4 TGTGCCAGCAGCCCGGGACTAGCGGGAGTAGGGAATGAGCAGTTCTTC CASSPGLAGVGNEQFF
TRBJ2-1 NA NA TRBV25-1 TGTGCCAGCAGCGAACAGAATTCGGCCTACAATGAGCAATTCTTC CASSEQNSAYNEQFF
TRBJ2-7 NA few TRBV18 TGTGCCAGCTCACCTCTTAGCTCCTACGAGCAGTACTTC CASSPLSSYEQYF
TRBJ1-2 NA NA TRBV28 TGTGCCAGCAGGACCCTCGACAGGAGGAACTATGGCTACACCTTC CASRTLDRRNYGYTF
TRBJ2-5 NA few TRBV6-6 TGTGCCAGCAGTTACTCGGATCCAGGGAAAGAGACCCAGTACTTC CASSYSDPGKETQYF
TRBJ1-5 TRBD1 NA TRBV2 TGTGCCAGCAGTGACGACAGGGGATATCAGCCCCAGCATTTT CASSDDRGYQPQHF
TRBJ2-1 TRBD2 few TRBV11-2 TGTGCCAGCAGTAGGACTAGCGGGTACTACAATGAGCAGTTCTTC CASSRTSGYYNEQFF
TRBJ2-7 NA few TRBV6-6 TGTGCCAGCAGTTACTTCGGGAGCGTCTACGAGCAGTACTTC CASSYFGSVYEQYF
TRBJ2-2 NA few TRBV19 TGTGCCAGTAGTATACCGGGGCTAGCGCGGGCCGGGGAGCTGTTTTTT CASSIPGLARAGELFF
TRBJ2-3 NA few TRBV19 TGTGCCAGTAGTATAACTGGGGCGGCAGATACGCAGTATTTT CASSITGAADTQYF
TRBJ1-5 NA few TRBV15 TGTGCCACCAGCAGAGTTTGGGAACAGCCCCAGCATTTT CATSRVWEQPQHF
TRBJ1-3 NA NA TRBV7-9 TGTGCCAGCAGCGCCTCTCGCAGGGCTGGAAACACCATATATTTT CASSASRRAGNTIYF
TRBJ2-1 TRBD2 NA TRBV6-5 TGTGCCAGCCAGGTTAGCGGGAAGACCTACAATGAGCAGTTCTTC CASQVSGKTYNEQFF
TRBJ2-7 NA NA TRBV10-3 TGTGCCACCGCCCCTGGCCCTGGGATCTACGAGCAGTACTTC CATAPGPGIYEQYF
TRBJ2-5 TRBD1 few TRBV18 TGTGCCAGCTCACCACCGGGAACAGGGGCAGAGACCCAGTACTTC CASSPPGTGAETQYF
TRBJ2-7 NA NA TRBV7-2 TGTGCCAGCAGCTTAGTAGCGGCATACGAGCAGTACTTC CASSLVAAYEQYF
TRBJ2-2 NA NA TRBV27 TGTGCCAGCAGCCCCCGACTAGGCCCCGGGGAGCTGTTTTTT CASSPRLGPGELFF
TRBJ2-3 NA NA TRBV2 TGTGCCAGCGGAAGGAGCACAGATACGCAGTATTTT CASGRSTDTQYF
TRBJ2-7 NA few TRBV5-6 TGTGCCAGCAGCTTTGCAGGGGGAGGCGAGCAGTACTTC CASSFAGGGEQYF
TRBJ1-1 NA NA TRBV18 TGTGCCAGCTCACTGGGAAAAAGGCCCTCAATTAGGACTGAAGCTTTCTTT CASSLGKRPSIRTEAFF
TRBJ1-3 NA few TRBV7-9 TGTGCCAGCAGCTTCCACCGGAATACTGGAAACACCATATATTTT CASSFHRNTGNTIYF
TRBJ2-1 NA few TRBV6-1 TGTGCCAGCAGTCAACCGGGACCCGCGAATGAGCAGTTCTTC CASSQPGPANEQFF
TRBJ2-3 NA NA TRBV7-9 TGTGCCAGCAGCTTAGTTTCAGATACGCAGTATTTT CASSLVSDTQYF
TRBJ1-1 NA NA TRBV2 TGTGCCAGCGAGGAACAGGGAGGGCACACTGAAGCTTTCTTT CASEEQGGHTEAFF
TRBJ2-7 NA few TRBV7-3 TGTGCCAGCAGCCAACAGCCCTCCTACGAGCAGTACTTC CASSQQPSYEQYF
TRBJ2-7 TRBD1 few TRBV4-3 TGCGCCAGCAGCCCCTCCGGGACAGGGAAGCACGAGCAGTACTTC CASSPSGTGKHEQYF
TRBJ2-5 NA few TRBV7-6 TGTGCCAGCAGCTCCAGGGAGACCCAGTACTTC CASSSRETQYF
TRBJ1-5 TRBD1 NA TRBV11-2 TGTGCCAGCAGCCCCGGACAGGGGGCTCAGCCCCAGCATTTT CASSPGQGAQPQHF
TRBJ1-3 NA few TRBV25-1 TGTGCCAGCAGTGATTCGACTAAATCGAACGTCGGAAACACCATATATTTT CASSDSTKSNVGNTIYF
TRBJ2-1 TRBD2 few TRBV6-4 TGTGCCAGCAGAAGGACTAGCCTGCGGTTCTTC CASRRTSLRFF
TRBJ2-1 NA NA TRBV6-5 TGTGCCAGCAGCCGGCAGGGGAGGGAGGTGCAGTTCTTC CASSRQGREVQFF
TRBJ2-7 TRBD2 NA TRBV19 TGTGCCAGTAGCCCGGGGGGGCCTTACGAGCAGTACTTC CASSPGGPYEQYF
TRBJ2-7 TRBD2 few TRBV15 TGTGCCACCAGCAGAAGGACTAGCGCCGGCTCCTACGAGCAGTACTTC CATSRRTSAGSYEQYF
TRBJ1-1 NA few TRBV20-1 TGCAGTGCTAGAGATTACACTGAAGCTTTCTTT CSARDYTEAFF